The rows below give T cell receptor beta chains drawn from one sample of a study of control samples from healthy donors and cancer patients. Clones were read by immunoSEQ multiplex PCR, and TCRdb kept only the in-frame ones, dropping some. There are approximately 150,000 clones in the sample; more than 85% occur only once, and around 2% lies in the top ten. Input material: blood. The receptors come from a woman between 40 and 50 years old in good health. Each CDR3 is given with its conserved first and last residue. D genes are given only for firm matches. Size tells how often a clone was seen (once, few, many) or the class of an expanded clone, and some rows leave it out.

v_call	cdr3_length	d_call	clone_size	j_call	cdr3_aa	cdr3_nt
TRBV6-5	14	NA	NA	TRBJ1-6	CASSYRRYSSPLHF	TGTGCCAGCAGTTACAGGCGGTACAGTTCACCCCTCCACTTT
TRBV10-1	18	TRBD2	NA	TRBJ2-1	CASSESPTSGSSYNEQFF	TGCGCCAGCAGTGAGTCGCCGACTAGCGGGAGCTCCTACAATGAGCAGTTCTTC
TRBV7-9	15	TRBD1	NA	TRBJ1-6	CASSSRQGQNSPLHF	TGTGCCAGCAGCTCGCGACAGGGGCAAAATTCACCCCTCCACTTT
TRBV7-6	15	NA	NA	TRBJ1-1	CASSPGPGLNTEAFF	TGTGCCAGCAGTCCAGGACCAGGGTTGAACACTGAAGCTTTCTTT
TRBV6-5	13	NA	NA	TRBJ1-5	CASTGEGNQPQHF	TGTGCCAGCACCGGGGAGGGCAATCAGCCCCAGCATTTT
TRBV7-9	15	TRBD1	NA	TRBJ1-1	CASSFRQGSNTEAFF	TGTGCCAGCAGCTTCAGACAGGGGTCGAACACTGAAGCTTTCTTT
TRBV7-2	14	TRBD1	NA	TRBJ1-3	CASSFDRAGNTIYF	TGTGCCAGCAGCTTCGACAGGGCTGGAAACACCATATATTTT
TRBV6-1	13	NA	NA	TRBJ1-2	CASSEGGKGGYTF	TGTGCCAGCAGTGAAGGGGGGAAGGGTGGCTACACCTTC
TRBV4-1	16	TRBD2	NA	TRBJ2-4	CASSLAEGGEGNIQYF	TGCGCCAGCAGCCTCGCAGAAGGCGGGGAGGGGAACATTCAGTACTTC
TRBV28	14	NA	NA	TRBJ2-5	CASSFGASGETQYF	TGTGCCAGCAGTTTTGGAGCCTCAGGGGAGACCCAGTACTTC
TRBV27	15	NA	once	TRBJ1-2	CASSSPFTGTNGYTF	TGTGCCAGCAGTTCCCCATTTACAGGGACTAATGGCTACACCTTC
TRBV27	14	NA	NA	TRBJ2-7	CASSPEYLSYEQYF	TGTGCCAGCAGTCCTGAGTACCTCTCCTACGAGCAGTACTTC
TRBV3-1/TRBV3-2	15	NA	NA	TRBJ2-4	CASSQDPGGVGIQYF	TGTGCCAGCAGCCAAGATCCGGGTGGAGTAGGCATTCAGTACTTC
TRBV4-1	15	NA	NA	TRBJ2-5	CASSQSSAPGETQYF	TGCGCCAGCAGCCAATCGTCGGCCCCCGGGGAGACCCAGTACTTC
TRBV7-9	16	TRBD1	NA	TRBJ2-3	CASSLERGGRTDTQYF	TGTGCCAGCAGCTTAGAAAGAGGGGGCAGGACAGATACGCAGTATTTT
TRBV27	16	TRBD1	once	TRBJ2-5	CASRESGTGGQETQYF	TGTGCCAGCAGGGAATCGGGGACAGGGGGCCAGGAGACCCAGTACTTC
TRBV12-3/TRBV12-4	13	NA	once	TRBJ2-7	CASSLRAAYEQYF	TGTGCCAGCAGTTTACGGGCGGCCTACGAGCAGTACTTC
TRBV7-9	14	NA	NA	TRBJ2-7	CASSLSLVGDEQYF	TGTGCCAGCAGCTTAAGTCTGGTCGGGGACGAGCAGTACTTC
TRBV7-9	14	NA	NA	TRBJ2-7	CASSSLDRPYEQYF	TGTGCCAGCAGCTCCCTGGACAGACCCTACGAGCAGTACTTC
TRBV2	14	NA	NA	TRBJ1-3	CASRDGSSGNTIYF	TGTGCCAGCAGGGACGGTAGCTCTGGAAACACCATATATTTT
TRBV4-1	14	TRBD1	NA	TRBJ2-3	CASSQRQGTDTQYF	TGCGCCAGCAGCCAACGACAGGGAACAGATACGCAGTATTTT
TRBV5-4	14	TRBD1	NA	TRBJ1-1	CASSQEGARTEAFF	TGTGCCAGCAGCCAGGAGGGGGCGCGGACTGAAGCTTTCTTT
TRBV5-4	14	NA	NA	TRBJ1-4	CASSVGDGNEKLFF	TGTGCCAGCTCCGTTGGAGACGGTAATGAAAAACTGTTTTTT
TRBV9	13	NA	NA	TRBJ2-5	CASSVEVGETQYF	TGTGCCAGCAGCGTAGAGGTCGGAGAGACCCAGTACTTC
TRBV15	15	NA	NA	TRBJ2-1	CATSRTATSYNEQFF	TGTGCCACCAGCAGGACGGCGACTAGCTACAATGAGCAGTTCTTC
TRBV6-5	14	NA	NA	TRBJ1-1	CASSSSVEDTEAFF	TGTGCCAGCAGTTCCTCCGTGGAGGACACTGAAGCTTTCTTT
TRBV13	14	TRBD1	NA	TRBJ2-7	CASSQPGQSHEQYF	TGTGCCAGCAGCCAACCGGGACAGTCCCACGAGCAGTACTTC
TRBV11-2	14	TRBD1	NA	TRBJ1-1	CASSKGTEPNEAFF	TGTGCCAGCAGCAAAGGGACAGAACCTAATGAAGCTTTCTTT
TRBV11-2	14	NA	NA	TRBJ1-4	CASSRAGAEEKLFF	TGTGCCAGCAGCCGAGCAGGGGCCGAGGAAAAACTGTTTTTT
TRBV12-3/TRBV12-4	13	NA	NA	TRBJ2-2	CASSLLAPGELFF	TGTGCCAGCAGTTTATTGGCCCCCGGGGAGCTGTTTTTT
TRBV15	15	NA	NA	TRBJ1-4	CATSGWTATNEKLFF	TGTGCCACCAGCGGCTGGACAGCAACTAATGAAAAACTGTTTTTT
TRBV10-3	15	TRBD2	NA	TRBJ2-5	CAIKASGGRQETQYF	TGTGCCATCAAGGCGTCGGGGGGGCGACAAGAGACCCAGTACTTC
TRBV23-1	16	TRBD1	few	TRBJ1-1	CASSHPYRGQRTEAFF	TGCGCCAGCAGTCATCCTTACAGGGGGCAAAGGACTGAAGCTTTCTTT
TRBV4-1	16	NA	NA	TRBJ1-3	CASSQDFGTTGNTIYF	TGCGCCAGCAGCCAAGATTTTGGGACAACTGGAAACACCATATATTTT
TRBV4-1	16	TRBD2	NA	TRBJ2-1	CASSPKRGGLIDEQFF	TGCGCCAGCAGCCCGAAGCGGGGGGGCCTGATAGATGAGCAGTTCTTC
TRBV19	15	NA	NA	TRBJ2-4	CASSPILAPQNIQYF	TGTGCCAGTAGCCCCATTTTGGCTCCCCAAAACATTCAGTACTTC
TRBV11-1	16	NA	NA	TRBJ2-1	CASSLGAVGPHNEQFF	TGTGCCAGCAGCTTAGGGGCAGTCGGCCCCCACAATGAGCAGTTCTTC
TRBV5-1	14	NA	NA	TRBJ1-1	CASSLQGARDEAFF	TGCGCCAGCAGCCTACAGGGCGCCCGGGACGAAGCTTTCTTT
TRBV19	16	NA	NA	TRBJ2-3	CASSIAPSRGQDTQYF	TGTGCCAGTAGTATAGCCCCCAGCAGGGGCCAAGATACGCAGTATTTT
TRBV7-8	13	NA	NA	TRBJ1-4	CASSPVLNEKLFF	TGTGCCAGCAGCCCGGTGCTCAATGAAAAACTGTTTTTT
TRBV7-3	18	TRBD2	NA	TRBJ2-5	CASTPRTSGGLLLETQYF	TGTGCCAGCACCCCTCGGACTAGCGGGGGACTCTTGCTAGAGACCCAGTACTTC
TRBV6-5	14	NA	once	TRBJ2-1	CASQVGADYNEQFF	TGTGCCAGCCAAGTGGGTGCGGATTACAATGAGCAGTTCTTC
TRBV13	18	TRBD2	NA	TRBJ2-7	CASSPGLAGGLSSYEQYF	TGTGCCAGCAGCCCCGGACTAGCGGGGGGGTTAAGCTCCTACGAGCAGTACTTC
TRBV6-5	13	NA	few	TRBJ1-1	CASRIRANTEAFF	TGTGCCAGCAGGATTCGGGCGAACACTGAAGCTTTCTTT
TRBV6-1	17	TRBD1	NA	TRBJ1-1	CASSERGLAAGSIEAFF	TGTGCCAGCAGTGAAAGGGGGCTGGCAGCGGGGAGTATTGAAGCTTTCTTT
TRBV21-1	16	NA	NA	TRBJ1-4	CASSNPQESTNEKLFF	TGTGCCAGCAGCAACCCGCAGGAATCAACTAATGAAAAACTGTTTTTT
TRBV18	14	TRBD1	NA	TRBJ1-6	CASSPTGGDSPLHF	TGTGCCAGCTCACCAACAGGGGGCGATTCACCCCTCCACTTT
TRBV11-2	13	TRBD1	NA	TRBJ2-2	CASRGTVTGELFF	TGTGCCAGCAGGGGGACAGTTACCGGGGAGCTGTTTTTT
TRBV7-9	16	NA	NA	TRBJ1-2	CASSHLTGRSDYGYTF	TGTGCCAGCAGCCATCTGACGGGGAGAAGCGACTATGGCTACACCTTC
TRBV5-6	12	NA	NA	TRBJ1-2	CASSASNYGYTF	TGTGCCTCCTCGGCGTCTAACTATGGCTACACCTTC
TRBV3-1/TRBV3-2	12	TRBD1	NA	TRBJ2-7	CASGQGAREQYF	TGTGCCAGCGGACAGGGGGCGAGGGAGCAGTACTTC
TRBV7-8	15	NA	few	TRBJ2-3	CASSLGGARMDTQYF	TGTGCCAGCAGCTTAGGGGGGGCGCGGATGGATACGCAGTATTTT
TRBV10-1	15	TRBD2	NA	TRBJ2-1	CASSTTSGGYNEQFF	TGCGCCAGCAGCACGACTAGCGGGGGTTACAATGAGCAGTTCTTC
TRBV11-2	16	TRBD1	NA	TRBJ2-7	CASSLAGQAMMSEQYF	TGTGCCAGCAGCTTAGCGGGACAGGCGATGATGAGCGAGCAGTACTTC
TRBV21-1	18	NA	once	TRBJ2-1	CASSKRPRPWTAGNEQFF	TGTGCCAGCAGCAAACGACCCAGACCTTGGACAGCAGGCAATGAGCAGTTCTTC